Following are 25 T cell receptor beta chains from one sample sequenced in a study of CD8 T cells in Susac syndrome. With random hexamers, 0.5 to 1 ug RNA was reverse transcribed. TCRdb reprocessed the immunoSEQ multiplex PCR reads with MiXCR, giving one entry per CDR3 protein. This sample yields around 100,000 distinct CDR3 sequences, of which about 95% are seen a single time; 0.3% belongs to the top ten. The source material was CD8+ T cells from PBMCs. The receptors shown here come from a human donor with Susac syndrome.

This chain connects TRBV7-3 to TRBJ2-3; D call uncertain. Germline values: CDR1 SGHTA, CDR2 FQGTGA. Trimming shortened V by 8 bases and J by 5 bases, and 11 bases separated the two germline ends. CDR3 length: 12 amino acids. DNA of the CDR3: TGTGCCAGCTCCAACACCGGAGATACGCAGTATTTT. Protein product: CASSNTGDTQYF.

The chain uses TRBV29-1 and TRBJ2-5, with 8 bases aligning to TRBD1. The CDR3 loop spans 13 amino acids. The V segment lost 6 bases and the J segment 5 bases; nucleotides outside the gene matches: 8. Germline V gives CDR1 SQVTM, CDR2 ANQGSEA. CDR3 DNA: TGCAGCGTCGAGAACTACAGGGGGGAGACCCAGTACTTC. Translation: CSVENYRGETQYF.

This clonotype occurred once. The chain uses TRBV7-3 and TRBJ2-3; D remains unclear. The CDR3 loop spans 15 amino acids. Trimming removed 4 bases from V and 0 bases from J, with 11 bases in between. Germline V CDR1 and CDR2: SGHTA, FQGTGA. The CDR3 loop is CASSSDGTSTDTQYF. In DNA, the CDR3 is TGTGCCAGCAGCTCCGACGGCACTAGCACAGATACGCAGTATTTT.

The V call is TRBV20-1, the J call TRBJ1-5; 8 positions agree with TRBD1. Germline CDR1 reads DFQATT; CDR2 reads SNEGSKA (reference sequence). This CDR3 is 13 amino acids long. Germline trimming cut 6 bases from V and 4 bases from J; bases unmatched to any gene: 5. Here the CDR3 reads CSARTGSNQPQHF. The CDR3 DNA reads TGCAGTGCAAGGACAGGGAGTAATCAGCCCCAGCATTTT.

The chain recombines TRBV6-5 with TRBJ2-1; 8 positions match TRBD2. Germline values: CDR1 MNHEY, CDR2 SVGAGI. The CDR3 is 15 amino acids. V shed 3 bases, J shed 4 bases, and the junction held 5 bases outside the gene matches. The CDR3 is CASSYEGLDYNEQFF. The CDR3 DNA sequence: TGTGCCAGCAGTTATGAGGGACTAGATTACAATGAGCAGTTCTTC.

The chain joins TRBV18 to TRBJ1-1, with TRBD1 identical over 7 bases. Unmatched junction bases numbered 4, after V lost 6 bases and J lost 0 bases. Germline loops: CDR1 KGHSH, CDR2 LQKENI. The CDR3 length is 14 residues. In DNA form, the CDR3 reads TGTGCCAGCTCTCGGGACAGATTGAACACTGAAGCTTTCTTT. This sequence encodes CASSRDRLNTEAFF.

This clonotype occurred once. The chain is built from TRBV12-3 or TRBV12-4 and TRBJ1-1; 7 bases align to TRBD1. The CDR3 spans 13 residues. Trimming removed 10 bases from V and 2 bases from J; junction bases left unmatched: 7. CDR3 bases: TGTGCCATCAAAGACAGGGTAAACACTGAAGCTTTCTTT. Amino acid sequence: CAIKDRVNTEAFF.

This clonotype was recorded once. The rearrangement joins TRBV15 to TRBJ2-7, with 10 bases fitting TRBD1. V shed 0 bases, J shed 5 bases, and the junction held 10 bases outside the gene matches. The length of the CDR3 is 17 residues. Per germline, CDR1 LNHNV and CDR2 YYDKDF (reference sequence). The CDR3 region is CATSRDRGTGERNEQYF. DNA for the CDR3: TGTGCCACCAGCAGAGATCGTGGGACAGGGGAACGGAACGAGCAGTACTTC.

This chain uses TRBV18 with TRBJ2-5; maybe TRBD2 (5 bases). CDR3 size: 15 residues. Germline lookup yields CDR1 KGHSH and CDR2 LQKENI. V lost 3 bases to trimming and J lost 5 bases, with 16 bases between them. As DNA, the CDR3 is TGTGCCAGCTCACCCCCGGGAAGGGCGTCGGAGACCCAGTACTTC. This translates into CASSPPGRASETQYF.

The genes are TRBV7-3 and TRBJ2-1; perhaps TRBD2 as D (5 bases). V lost 5 bases and J 2 bases, leaving 13 bases between the germline ends. The CDR3 extends over 15 amino acids. CDR1 SGHTA and CDR2 FQGTGA come from the germline V gene. CDR3 protein: CASSPSRATYNEQFF. CDR3 coding DNA: TGTGCCAGCAGCCCCTCGCGGGCGACCTACAATGAGCAGTTCTTC.

The chain recombines TRBV6-4 with TRBJ2-1, with 11 bases that match TRBD2. The germline V gene encodes CDR1 MRHNA and CDR2 SNTAGT. The CDR3 loop spans 15 amino acids. The V and J ends lost 4 bases and 5 bases, in that order; junction bases with no gene match: 4. CDR3 nucleotide sequence: TGTGCCAGCAGTGCCGGGACTAGCGGAAACAATGAGCAGTTCTTC. This translates into CASSAGTSGNNEQFF.

V usage is TRBV4-1 and J usage is TRBJ1-5; 9 nucleotides line up with TRBD1. Trimming removed 0 bases from V and 6 bases from J; junction bases left unmatched: 9. CDR1 and CDR2 (germline): MGHRA, YSYEKL. The CDR3 extends over 17 amino acids. This chain's CDR3 is CASSQEEDRGSGQPQHF. The CDR3 DNA reads TGCGCCAGCAGCCAAGAAGAGGACAGGGGTTCAGGTCAGCCCCAGCATTTT.

The chain uses TRBV3-1 and TRBJ2-2; D possibly corresponds to TRBD2 (6 bases). Germline V CDR1 and CDR2: LGHDT, YNNKEL (reference sequence). The V gene lost 4 bases and the J gene lost 0 bases, with 15 bases spanning the gap. This CDR3 has 17 residues. CDR3 amino acids: CASSPTSSDANTGELFF. The CDR3 coding sequence is TGTGCCAGCAGCCCGACCTCTAGCGACGCGAACACCGGGGAGCTGTTTTTT.

The V gene is TRBV13, the J gene TRBJ2-1, with D unclear. Germline-derived CDR1 and CDR2 are PRHDT and FYEKMQ (reference sequence). The CDR3 is 14 residues long. Between the trimmed V and J ends, which lost 0 bases and 5 bases, there was a span of 8 bases. The CDR3 coding sequence is TGTGCCAGCAGCTTAGGCCGGGTAGACAATGAGCAGTTCTTC. This translates into CASSLGRVDNEQFF. The full variable domain, its missing parts supplied by reference TRBV13 and TRBJ2-1, is AAGVIQSPRHLIKEKRETATLKCYPIPRHDTVYWYQQGPGQDPQFLISFYEKMQSDKGSIPDRFSAQQFSDYHSELNMSSLELGDSALYFCASSLGRVDNEQFFGPGTRLTVL.

The chain combines TRBV5-1 with TRBJ2-1, with 7 bases that match TRBD1. With 5 bases clipped from V and 4 bases from J, the junction kept 9 bases outside the gene matches. The CDR3 covers 15 residues. Germline V gene lookup returns CDR1 SGHRS and CDR2 YFSETQ. CDR3 in amino acids: CASRSRQGGYNEQFF. CDR3 sequence (DNA): TGCGCCAGCAGATCCCGACAGGGTGGGTACAATGAGCAGTTCTTC.

The rearrangement uses TRBV29-1 and TRBJ2-5, with D unresolved. CDR1 SQVTM and CDR2 ANQGSEA come from the germline V gene. V was cut by 3 bases and J by 1 base, with 3 bases left in between. The CDR3 runs to 11 residues. The CDR3 sequence: CSVDVQETQYF. CDR3 bases: TGCAGCGTTGATGTCCAAGAGACCCAGTACTTC.

The chain joins TRBV7-2 to TRBJ2-3; 7 bases match TRBD2. The CDR3 has 16 amino acids. Trimming removed 8 bases from V and 5 bases from J; junction bases left unmatched: 16. Germline values: CDR1 SGHTA, CDR2 FQGNSA. DNA for the CDR3: TGTGCCAGCGACTCTCCCCTTAAGCGGGGAATAGATACGCAGTATTTT. Protein product: CASDSPLKRGIDTQYF.

This chain links TRBV4-2 with TRBJ2-1; D is perhaps TRBD2 (6 bases). Per the germline V gene, CDR1 is LGHNA and CDR2 is YNFKEQ. V lost 5 bases and J 0 bases, leaving 11 bases between the germline ends. The CDR3 covers 15 residues. The CDR3 nucleotides read TGTGCCAGCAGCTTATTCGGGAGCTCCTACAATGAGCAGTTCTTC. Translated: CASSLFGSSYNEQFF.

The chain is built from TRBV2 and TRBJ2-1, with D possibly matching TRBD2 (6 bases). Trimming removed 7 bases from V and 3 bases from J, with 10 bases in between. This CDR3 has 13 amino acids. Germline V gene data show CDR1 as SNHLY and CDR2 as FYNNEI. The CDR3 spells CASIAEGYNEQFF. CDR3 DNA sequence: TGTGCCAGCATTGCGGAGGGCTACAATGAGCAGTTCTTC.

The V gene is TRBV6-2 or TRBV6-3, the J gene TRBJ1-4; D not certain. Germline values: CDR1 MNHEY, CDR2 SVGEGT. The CDR3 runs to 15 residues. V was clipped by 2 bases and J by 2 bases, with 9 bases between them. The CDR3 protein is CASSYDRLTNEKLFF. The CDR3 nucleotides are TGTGCCAGCAGTTACGATCGACTGACTAATGAAAAACTGTTTTTT.

The rearrangement uses TRBV25-1 and TRBJ2-3; D is uncertain. Trimming left V 8 bases short and J 2 bases short, with 17 bases between. The CDR3 runs to 15 residues. Germline V lookup: CDR1 MGHDK, CDR2 SYGVNS. CDR3 loop: CASHDPRLSTDTQYF. Here the CDR3 DNA reads TGTGCCAGCCACGACCCGCGGTTATCCACAGATACGCAGTATTTT.

The chain carries TRBV29-1 and TRBJ2-3; D is unresolved. This CDR3 comprises 10 residues. Germline CDR1 is SQVTM and CDR2 is ANQGSEA. Trimming cost V 4 bases and J 4 bases, with 3 bases left between them. The CDR3, as DNA: TGCAGCGTTGTGCCAGATACGCAGTATTTT. As protein: CSVVPDTQYF.

The chain has TRBV20-1 and TRBJ1-6; D may be TRBD1 (5 bases). The V end was cut by 6 bases, the J end by 9 bases, with 24 bases between. The germline V gene has CDR1 DFQATT and CDR2 SNEGSKA (reference sequence). The CDR3 runs 16 residues. CDR3 sequence (DNA): TGCAGTGCCGGCGGGCAGCCTTCCAAGGGACGTTCACCCCTCCACTTT. Translated: CSAGGQPSKGRSPLHF.

The CDR3 coding sequence is TGTGCCACCAGTGATTCCTGGACTAGCGCGACTAGCACAGATACGCAGTATTTT. It codes for CATSDSWTSATSTDTQYF. The chain combines TRBV24-1 with TRBJ2-3, with TRBD2 matching over 9 bases. The V gene's germline CDR1 is KGHDR and CDR2 SFDVKD. The CDR3 covers 18 residues. Trimming at V came to 2 bases and at J to 0 bases, leaving 8 bases not matched to a gene.

The chain has TRBV7-9 and TRBJ2-4; the match to TRBD1 covers 9 bases. CDR3 size: 14 residues. The germline V gene has CDR1 SEHNR and CDR2 FQNEAQ (reference sequence). V lost 4 bases to trimming and J lost 7 bases; unmatched junction nucleotides: 5. The CDR3 loop reads CASSSQGAGNIQYF. The DNA of the CDR3 is TGTGCCAGCAGCTCACAGGGGGCAGGTAACATTCAGTACTTC.